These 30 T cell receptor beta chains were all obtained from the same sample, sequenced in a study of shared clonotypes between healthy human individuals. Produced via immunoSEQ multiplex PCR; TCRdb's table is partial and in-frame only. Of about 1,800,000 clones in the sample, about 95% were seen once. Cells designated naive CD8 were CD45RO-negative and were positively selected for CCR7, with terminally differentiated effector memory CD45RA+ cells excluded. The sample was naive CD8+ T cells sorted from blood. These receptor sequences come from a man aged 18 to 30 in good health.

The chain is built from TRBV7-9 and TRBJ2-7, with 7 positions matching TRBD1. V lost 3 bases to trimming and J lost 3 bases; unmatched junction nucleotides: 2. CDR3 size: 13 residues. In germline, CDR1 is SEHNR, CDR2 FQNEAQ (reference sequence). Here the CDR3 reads CASSFQGDYEQYF. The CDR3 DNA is TGTGCCAGCAGCTTTCAGGGGGACTACGAGCAGTACTTC.

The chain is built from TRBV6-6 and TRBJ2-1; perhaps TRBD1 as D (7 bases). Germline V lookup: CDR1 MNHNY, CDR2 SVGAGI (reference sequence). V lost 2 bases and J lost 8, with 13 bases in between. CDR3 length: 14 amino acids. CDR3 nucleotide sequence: TGTGCCAGCAGTTACGCAGGGGGGTCCTATGAGCAGTTCTTC. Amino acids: CASSYAGGSYEQFF.

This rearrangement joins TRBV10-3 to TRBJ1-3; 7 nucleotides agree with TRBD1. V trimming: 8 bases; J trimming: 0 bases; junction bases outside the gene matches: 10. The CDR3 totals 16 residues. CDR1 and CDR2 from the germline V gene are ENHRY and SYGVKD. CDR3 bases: TGTGCCATCGTTGGGCCCCGGGACAGCTCTGGAAACACCATATATTTT. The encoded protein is CAIVGPRDSSGNTIYF.

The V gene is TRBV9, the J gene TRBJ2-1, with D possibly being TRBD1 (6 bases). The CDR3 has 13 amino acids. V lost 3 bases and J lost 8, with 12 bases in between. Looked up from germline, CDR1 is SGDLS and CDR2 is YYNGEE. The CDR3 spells CASSGSGAHEQFF. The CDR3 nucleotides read TGTGCCAGCAGCGGGTCAGGGGCCCATGAGCAGTTCTTC.

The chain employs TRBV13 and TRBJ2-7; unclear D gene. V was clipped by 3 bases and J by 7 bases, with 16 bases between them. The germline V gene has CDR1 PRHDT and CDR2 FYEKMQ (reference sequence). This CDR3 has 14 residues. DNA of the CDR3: TGTGCCAGCAGCTTGGCTCTGGAGATGGGGGAGCAGTACTTC. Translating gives CASSLALEMGEQYF. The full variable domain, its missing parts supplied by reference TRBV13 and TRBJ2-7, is AAGVIQSPRHLIKEKRETATLKCYPIPRHDTVYWYQQGPGQDPQFLISFYEKMQSDKGSIPDRFSAQQFSDYHSELNMSSLELGDSALYFCASSLALEMGEQYFGPGTRLTVT.

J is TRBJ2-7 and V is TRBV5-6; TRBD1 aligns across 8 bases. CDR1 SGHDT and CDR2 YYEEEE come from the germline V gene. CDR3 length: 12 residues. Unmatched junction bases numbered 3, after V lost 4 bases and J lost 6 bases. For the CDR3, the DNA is TGTGCCAGCAGCCCCGGACAGGGCGAGCAGTACTTC. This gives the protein CASSPGQGEQYF. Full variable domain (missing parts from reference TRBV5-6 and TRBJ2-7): DAGVTQSPTHLIKTRGQQVTLRCSPKSGHDTVSWYQQALGQGPQFIFQYYEEEERQRGNFPDRFSGHQFPNYSSELNVNALLLGDSALYLCASSPGQGEQYFGPGTRLTVT.

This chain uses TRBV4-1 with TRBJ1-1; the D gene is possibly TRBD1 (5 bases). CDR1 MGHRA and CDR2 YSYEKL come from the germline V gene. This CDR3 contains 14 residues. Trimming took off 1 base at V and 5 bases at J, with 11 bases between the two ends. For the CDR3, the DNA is TGCGCCAGCAGCCAAGGCGGGGCTAAGACTGAAGCTTTCTTT. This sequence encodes CASSQGGAKTEAFF.

The CDR3 bases are TGTGCCAGCAGCTTAGGGAGGACAGAATCCTACGAGCAGTACTTC. Its translation is CASSLGRTESYEQYF. The chain recombines TRBV11-1 with TRBJ2-7; perhaps TRBD1 as D (6 bases). The CDR3 contains 15 residues. Germline V gene data show CDR1 as SGHAT and CDR2 as FQDESV (reference sequence). Trimming stripped 1 base from V and 1 base from J, with 11 bases between. The variable domain in full, completed from reference TRBV11-1 and TRBJ2-7, reads EAEVAQSPRYKITEKSQAVAFWCDPISGHATLYWYRQILGQGPELLVQFQDESVVDDSQLPKDRFSAERLKGVDSTLKIQPAELGDSAMYLCASSLGRTESYEQYFGPGTRLTVT.

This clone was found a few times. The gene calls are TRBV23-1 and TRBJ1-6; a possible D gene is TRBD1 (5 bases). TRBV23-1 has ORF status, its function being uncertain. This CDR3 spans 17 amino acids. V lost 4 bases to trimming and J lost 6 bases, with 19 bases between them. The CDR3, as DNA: TGCGCCAGCAGTCTCCCCCGACGCAAGGGGAGTAATTCACCCCTCCACTTT. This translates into CASSLPRRKGSNSPLHF.

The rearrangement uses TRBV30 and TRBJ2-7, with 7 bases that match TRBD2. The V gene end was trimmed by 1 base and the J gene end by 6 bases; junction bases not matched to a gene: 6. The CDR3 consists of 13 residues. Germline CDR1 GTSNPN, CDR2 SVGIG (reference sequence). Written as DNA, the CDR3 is TGTGCCTGGAGTGCGGACGGGGGGACCGAGCAGTACTTC. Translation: CAWSADGGTEQYF. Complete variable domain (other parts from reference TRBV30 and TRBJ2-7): SQTIHQWPATLVQPVGSPLSLECTVEGTSNPNLYWYRQAAGRGLQLLFYSVGIGQISSEVPQNLSASRPQDRQFILSSKKLLLSDSGFYLCAWSADGGTEQYFGPGTRLTVT.

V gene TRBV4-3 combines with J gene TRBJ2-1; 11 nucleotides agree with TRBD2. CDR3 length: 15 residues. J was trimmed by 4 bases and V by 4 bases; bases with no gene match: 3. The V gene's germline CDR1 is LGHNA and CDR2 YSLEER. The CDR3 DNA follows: TGCGCCAGCAGCCCGGGACTAGCGGAGTACAATGAGCAGTTCTTC. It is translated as CASSPGLAEYNEQFF.

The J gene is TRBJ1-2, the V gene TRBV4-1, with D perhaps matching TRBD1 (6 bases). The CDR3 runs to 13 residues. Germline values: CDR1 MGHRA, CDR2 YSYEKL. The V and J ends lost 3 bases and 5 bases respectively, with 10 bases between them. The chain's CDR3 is CASSQGAEYGYTF. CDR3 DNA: TGCGCCAGCAGCCAGGGGGCGGAGTATGGCTACACCTTC.

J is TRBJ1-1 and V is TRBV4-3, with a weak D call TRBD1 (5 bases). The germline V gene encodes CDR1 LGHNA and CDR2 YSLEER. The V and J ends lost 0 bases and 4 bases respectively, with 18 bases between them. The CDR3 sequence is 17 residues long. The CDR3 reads CASSQDPAGSMGTEAFF. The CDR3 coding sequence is TGCGCCAGCAGCCAAGATCCGGCAGGGTCTATGGGCACTGAAGCTTTCTTT.

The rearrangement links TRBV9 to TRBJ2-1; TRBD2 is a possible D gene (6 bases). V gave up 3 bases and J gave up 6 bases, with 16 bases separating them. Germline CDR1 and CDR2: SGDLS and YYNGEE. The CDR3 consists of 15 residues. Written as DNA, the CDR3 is TGTGCCAGCAGCGAGGTGGGGACTGAAGGCAATGAGCAGTTCTTC. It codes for CASSEVGTEGNEQFF.

The CDR3 DNA reads as TGTGCCAGCAGCCGTACCCCAAATGGAAATGAGCAGTTCTTC. Protein sequence: CASSRTPNGNEQFF. J is TRBJ2-1 and V is TRBV6-5; D gene uncertain. V was pared by 6 bases and J by 7 bases, with 16 bases between. The CDR3 totals 14 residues. Germline values: CDR1 MNHEY, CDR2 SVGAGI.

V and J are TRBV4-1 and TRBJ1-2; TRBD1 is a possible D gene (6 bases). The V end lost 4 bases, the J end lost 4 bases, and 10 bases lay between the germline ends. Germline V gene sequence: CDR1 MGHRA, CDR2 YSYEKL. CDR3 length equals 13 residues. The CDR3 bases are TGCGCCAGCAGCCCGGACAGTGCCTATGGCTACACCTTC. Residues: CASSPDSAYGYTF.

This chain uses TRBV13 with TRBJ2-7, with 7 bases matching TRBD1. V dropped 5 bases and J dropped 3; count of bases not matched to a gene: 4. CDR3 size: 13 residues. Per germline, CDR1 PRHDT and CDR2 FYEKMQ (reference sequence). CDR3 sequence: CASSNRGVYEQYF. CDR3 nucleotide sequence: TGTGCCAGCAGCAACAGGGGAGTCTACGAGCAGTACTTC.

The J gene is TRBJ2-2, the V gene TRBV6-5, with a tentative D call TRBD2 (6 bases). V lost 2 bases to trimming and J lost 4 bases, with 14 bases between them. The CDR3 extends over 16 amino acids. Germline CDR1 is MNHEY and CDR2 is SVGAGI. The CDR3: CASSYTARGRTGELFF. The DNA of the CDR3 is TGTGCCAGCAGTTACACAGCGCGGGGACGCACCGGGGAGCTGTTTTTT.

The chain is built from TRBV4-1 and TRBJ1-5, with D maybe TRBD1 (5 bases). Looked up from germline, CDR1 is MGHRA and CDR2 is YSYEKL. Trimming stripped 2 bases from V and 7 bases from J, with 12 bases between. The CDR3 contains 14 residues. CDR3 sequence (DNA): TGCGCCAGCAGCCAATACCCTGGGGCCCAGCCCCAGCATTTT. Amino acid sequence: CASSQYPGAQPQHF.

The CDR3 protein is CASSQSTVPTTNEKLFF. The CDR3 nucleotides read TGCGCCAGCAGCCAATCGACCGTACCCACAACTAATGAAAAACTGTTTTTT. V gene TRBV4-3 combines with J gene TRBJ1-4, with D unclear. V dropped 2 bases and J dropped 0 bases, with 13 bases sitting between them. Germline CDR1 reads LGHNA; CDR2 reads YSLEER. CDR3 size: 17 residues.

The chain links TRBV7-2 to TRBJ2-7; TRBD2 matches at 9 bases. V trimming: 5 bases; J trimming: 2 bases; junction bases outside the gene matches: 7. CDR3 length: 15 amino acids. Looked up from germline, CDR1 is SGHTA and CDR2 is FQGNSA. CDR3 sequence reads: CASSETSGPAYEQYF. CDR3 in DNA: TGTGCCAGCAGCGAGACTAGCGGACCCGCCTACGAGCAGTACTTC.

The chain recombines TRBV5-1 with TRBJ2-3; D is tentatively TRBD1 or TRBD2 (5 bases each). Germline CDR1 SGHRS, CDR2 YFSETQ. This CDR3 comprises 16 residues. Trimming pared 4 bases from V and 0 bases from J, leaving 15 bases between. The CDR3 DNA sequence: TGCGCCAGCAGCCCCCCCAGGGAGACTAGCACAGATACGCAGTATTTT. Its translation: CASSPPRETSTDTQYF.

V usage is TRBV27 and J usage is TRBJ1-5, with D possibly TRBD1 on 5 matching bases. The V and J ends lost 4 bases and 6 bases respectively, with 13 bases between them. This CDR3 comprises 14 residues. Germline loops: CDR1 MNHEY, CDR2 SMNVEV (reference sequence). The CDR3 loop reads CASSSIGGRQPQHF. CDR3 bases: TGTGCCAGCAGTTCTATCGGGGGACGTCAGCCCCAGCATTTT.

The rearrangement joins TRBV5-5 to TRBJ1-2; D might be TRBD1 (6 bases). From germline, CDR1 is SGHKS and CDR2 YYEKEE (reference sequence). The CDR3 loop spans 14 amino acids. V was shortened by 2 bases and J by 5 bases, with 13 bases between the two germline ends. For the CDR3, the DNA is TGTGCCAGCAGCTTTGAGGGGAGGGGGTATGGCTACACCTTC. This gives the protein CASSFEGRGYGYTF. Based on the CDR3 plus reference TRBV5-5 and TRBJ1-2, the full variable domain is DAGVTQSPTHLIKTRGQQVTLRCSPISGHKSVSWYQQVLGQGPQFIFQYYEKEERGRGNFPDRFSARQFPNYSSELNVNALLLGDSALYLCASSFEGRGYGYTFGSGTRLTVV.

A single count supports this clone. The CDR3 spells CASSVGAITGELFF. The CDR3 coding sequence is TGTGCCAGCAGCGTAGGGGCGATCACCGGGGAGCTGTTTTTT. The V and J genes are TRBV27 and TRBJ2-2; tentative D call: TRBD1 (5 bases). This CDR3 contains 14 residues. Looked up from germline, CDR1 is MNHEY and CDR2 is SMNVEV (reference sequence). Trimming left V 6 bases short and J 4 bases short, with 12 bases between.

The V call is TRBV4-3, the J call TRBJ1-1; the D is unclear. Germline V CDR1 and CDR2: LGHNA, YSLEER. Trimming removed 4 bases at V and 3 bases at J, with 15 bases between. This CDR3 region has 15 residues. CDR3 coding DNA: TGCGCCAGCAGCCCGAGAACCGTCGGGGACACTGAAGCTTTCTTT. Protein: CASSPRTVGDTEAFF.

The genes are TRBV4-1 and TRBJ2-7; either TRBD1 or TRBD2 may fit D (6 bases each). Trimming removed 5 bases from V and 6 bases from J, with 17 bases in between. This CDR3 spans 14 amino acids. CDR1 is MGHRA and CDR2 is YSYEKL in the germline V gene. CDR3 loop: CASSFTPGAAEQYF. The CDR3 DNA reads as TGCGCCAGCAGCTTCACCCCGGGGGCAGCCGAGCAGTACTTC.

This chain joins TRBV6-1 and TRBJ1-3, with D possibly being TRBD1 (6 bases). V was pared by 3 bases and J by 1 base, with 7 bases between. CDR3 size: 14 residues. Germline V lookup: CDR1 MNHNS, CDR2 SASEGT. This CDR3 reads CASSDTGSGNTIYF. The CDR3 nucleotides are TGTGCCAGCAGTGATACAGGGTCTGGAAACACCATATATTTT.

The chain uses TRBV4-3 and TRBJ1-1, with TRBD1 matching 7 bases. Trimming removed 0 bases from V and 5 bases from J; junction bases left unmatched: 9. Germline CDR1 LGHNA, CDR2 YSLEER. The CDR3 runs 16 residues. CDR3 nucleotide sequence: TGCGCCAGCAGCCAAGAGTATATAGGGGGCACTACTGAAGCTTTCTTT. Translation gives CASSQEYIGGTTEAFF.

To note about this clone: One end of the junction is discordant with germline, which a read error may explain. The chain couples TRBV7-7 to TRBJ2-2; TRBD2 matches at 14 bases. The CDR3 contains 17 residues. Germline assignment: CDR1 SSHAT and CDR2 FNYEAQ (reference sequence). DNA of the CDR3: TGTGCTAGCAGCCTACTGACTAGCGGGAGGGCGGCCGGGGAGCTGTTTTTT. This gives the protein CASSLLTSGRAAGELFF.